This TCR beta chain was captured by sequencing in a study of long-term antiretroviral therapy in people with HIV. CDR1 and CDR2 (germline): SGDLS, YYNGEE. Trimming removed 0 bases from V and 4 bases from J, with 7 bases in between. The CDR3 extends over 13 amino acids. Researchers ran immunoSEQ v3.0 at survey level. Profiled with immunoSEQ multiplex PCR; TCRdb holds only in-frame clones, not every one. This table has 28,000 or so clones, 84% appearing once. The starting material was unsorted PBMCs, obtained 0.4 years after starting antiretroviral therapy. The receptor comes from a man between 18 and 29 years old with HIV. The chain links TRBV9 to TRBJ1-1; D is undetermined. The CDR3 sequence is CASSVVPGTEAFF. CDR3 sequence (DNA): TGTGCCAGCAGCGTAGTGCCTGGCACTGAAGCTTTCTTT.